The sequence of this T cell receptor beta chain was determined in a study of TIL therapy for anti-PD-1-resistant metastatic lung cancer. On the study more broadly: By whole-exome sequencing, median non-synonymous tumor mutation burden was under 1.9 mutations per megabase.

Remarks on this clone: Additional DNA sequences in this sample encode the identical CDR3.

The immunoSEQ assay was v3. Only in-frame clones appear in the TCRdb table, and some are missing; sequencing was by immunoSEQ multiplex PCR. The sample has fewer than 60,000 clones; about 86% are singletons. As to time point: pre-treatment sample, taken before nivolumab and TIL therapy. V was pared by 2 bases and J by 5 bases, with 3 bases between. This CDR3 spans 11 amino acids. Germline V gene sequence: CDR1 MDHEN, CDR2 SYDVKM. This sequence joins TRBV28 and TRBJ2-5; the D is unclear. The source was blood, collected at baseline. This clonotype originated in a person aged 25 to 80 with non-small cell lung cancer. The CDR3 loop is CASSLGETQYF. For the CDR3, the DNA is TGTGCCAGCAGTTTAGGGGAGACCCAGTACTTC.